These 6 T cell receptor beta chains were all obtained from the same sample, sequenced in a study of T cell repertoires in cytomegalovirus infection. Each CDR3 protein gets one entry after TCRdb re-called the reads with MiXCR. This sample has about 530,000 distinct CDR3 sequences, with approximately 25% found just once. Source material: PBMCs. Every receptor here comes from a human donor in good health (CMV status not recorded). Some clones in this sample may be carry-over from other donors' samples.

This clonotype was observed many times. The genes are TRBV7-2 and TRBJ1-1; 7 nucleotides match TRBD1. V dropped 6 bases and J dropped 3; count of bases not matched to a gene: 4. Germline V gives CDR1 SGHTA, CDR2 FQGNSA. The CDR3 runs 13 residues. The DNA for the CDR3 is TGTGCCAGCAGTCGACAGGGATACACTGAAGCTTTCTTT. This translates into CASSRQGYTEAFF.

The chain recombines TRBV5-1 with TRBJ2-5; D possibly uses TRBD1 or TRBD2 (6 bases each). CDR3 size: 18 residues. Trimming removed 3 bases from V and 5 bases from J, with 26 bases in between. The V gene's germline CDR1 is SGHRS and CDR2 YFSETQ. The CDR3 sequence: CASSYLGMVYREEETQYF. As DNA, the CDR3 is TGCGCCAGCAGCTACCTAGGGATGGTGTACAGGGAGGAGGAGACCCAGTACTTC.

This chain links TRBV19 with TRBJ1-1; no reliable D call. V was trimmed by 4 bases and J by 6 bases, leaving 9 bases between them. Germline V gene sequence: CDR1 LNHDA, CDR2 SQIVND (reference sequence). This CDR3 comprises 12 residues. CDR3 DNA sequence: TGTGCCAGTAGTACCGATTACGCTGAAGCTTTCTTT. This gives the protein CASSTDYAEAFF.

This clonotype has a count of ten or more. The CDR3 spells CASSLQRGNQPQHF. The CDR3 bases are TGTGCCAGCAGCTTACAAAGGGGCAATCAGCCCCAGCATTTT. This rearrangement joins TRBV7-2 to TRBJ1-5; no clear D gene. Trimming left V 2 bases short and J 2 bases short, with 7 bases between. CDR1 and CDR2 from the germline V gene are SGHTA and FQGNSA. CDR3 size: 14 residues.

The J gene is TRBJ2-3, the V gene TRBV6-2 or TRBV6-3; no definite D call. V lost 1 base and J lost 4, with 9 bases in between. The CDR3 is 14 amino acids. Germline V gene sequence: CDR1 MNHEY, CDR2 SVGEGT. The CDR3 DNA follows: TGTGCCAGCAGTTACTGGGAACTATCAGATACGCAGTATTTT. As protein: CASSYWELSDTQYF.

The rearrangement uses TRBV7-9 and TRBJ1-1, with 9 positions matching TRBD1. J was trimmed by 6 bases and V by 5 bases; bases with no gene match: 7. CDR3 size: 14 residues. CDR1 is SEHNR and CDR2 is FQNEAQ in the germline V gene (reference sequence). Here the CDR3 DNA reads TGTGCCAGCAGCCCAGGACAGGGGTTTGCTGAAGCTTTCTTT. This codes for CASSPGQGFAEAFF. Full variable domain (rest looked up from reference TRBV7-9 and TRBJ1-1): DTGVSQNPRHKITKRGQNVTFRCDPISEHNRLYWYRQTLGQGPEFLTYFQNEAQLEKSRLLSDRFSAERPKGSFSTLEIQRTEQGDSAMYLCASSPGQGFAEAFFGQGTRLTVV.